This TCR beta chain emerged from a study of T cells in Graves' hyperthyroidism and ophthalmopathy. Findings of the study overall: The blood repertoire included most of the expanded thyroid clonotypes above 0.001.

What was amplified from RNA transcripts were TCR beta CDR3 regions. Primed by the HTBI set, a first-round RT-PCR was run on the TCR CDR3. Each CDR3 protein gets one entry after TCRdb re-called the multiplex PCR reads with MiXCR. The data show roughly 660,000 distinct CDR3 sequences, with 17% seen just once and 15% to 17% held by the top ten. Graves' hyperthyroidism showing no ophthalmopathy progression within 18 months was considered stable. In its sample, this clonotype was seen many times. What it recognizes is unknown. The germline V and J ends were trimmed by 2 bases and 6 bases, with 16 bases remaining between them. The CDR3 is made up of 15 amino acids. Germline V gives CDR1 MDHEN, CDR2 SYDVKM.

The source is a middle-aged man with Graves' hyperthyroidism. The chain uses TRBV28 and TRBJ1-2, with D perhaps matching TRBD1 (5 bases). The sequencing input was blood. CDR3 residues: CASSLGTGKINGYTF. CDR3 DNA: TGTGCCAGCAGTTTAGGGACGGGCAAGATAAATGGCTACACCTTC.